This T cell receptor (beta chain) derives from a study of blood T cell repertoires in COVID-19. Study summary: Sites across the United States, Italy and Spain contributed samples from acute and convalescent COVID-19. PBMCs, B-cell-depleted T cells, or T cells were the source of the cDNA or gDNA that made up the material.

In the authors' workflow: Using reference gene primer amplification, nucleated cell counts were estimated. Profiled with immunoSEQ multiplex PCR; TCRdb holds only in-frame clones, not every one. That table furnishes V, J and clone size, whereas the DNA furnished D and trimming. The table records around 200,000 clones, roughly 75% of them present only once. This clone has just a few counts. Per germline, CDR1 SGHKS and CDR2 YYEKEE (reference sequence). The V end was cut by 4 bases, the J end by 4 bases, with 15 bases between. The CDR3 runs to 15 residues. Sequencing was done on a sample of peripheral blood. The chain has TRBV5-5 and TRBJ1-5; weak D call: TRBD1 (5 bases). The sequence derives from a woman aged 65 to 85 with acute or convalescent COVID-19. The CDR3 reads CASSRIWGINQPQHF. The CDR3 DNA is TGTGCCAGCAGCCGGATTTGGGGCATTAATCAGCCCCAGCATTTT.